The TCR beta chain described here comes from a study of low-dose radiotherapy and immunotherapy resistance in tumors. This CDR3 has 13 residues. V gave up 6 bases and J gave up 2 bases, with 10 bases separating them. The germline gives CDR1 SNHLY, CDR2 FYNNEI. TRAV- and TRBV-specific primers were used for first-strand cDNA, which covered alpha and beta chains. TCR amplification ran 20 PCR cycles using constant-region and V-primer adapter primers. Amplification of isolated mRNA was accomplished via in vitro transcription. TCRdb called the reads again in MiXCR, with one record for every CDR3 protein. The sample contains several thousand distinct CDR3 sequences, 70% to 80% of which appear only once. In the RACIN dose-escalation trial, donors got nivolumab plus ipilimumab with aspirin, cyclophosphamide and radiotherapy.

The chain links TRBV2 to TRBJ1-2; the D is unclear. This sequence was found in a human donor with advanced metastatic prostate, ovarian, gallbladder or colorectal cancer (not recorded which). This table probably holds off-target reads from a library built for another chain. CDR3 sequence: CASSPDGNYGYTF. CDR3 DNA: TGTGCCAGCAGCCCGGACGGAAACTATGGCTACACCTTC.